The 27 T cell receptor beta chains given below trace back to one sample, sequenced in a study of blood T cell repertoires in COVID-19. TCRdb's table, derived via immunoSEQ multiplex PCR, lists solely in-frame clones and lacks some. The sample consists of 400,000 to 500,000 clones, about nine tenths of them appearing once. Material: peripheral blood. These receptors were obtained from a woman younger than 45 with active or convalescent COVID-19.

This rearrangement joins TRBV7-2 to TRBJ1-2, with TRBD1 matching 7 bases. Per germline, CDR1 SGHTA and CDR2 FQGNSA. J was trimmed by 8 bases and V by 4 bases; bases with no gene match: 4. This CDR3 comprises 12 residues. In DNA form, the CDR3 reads TGTGCCAGCAGCTCTCGGACAGGCGGCTACACCTTC. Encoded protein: CASSSRTGGYTF.

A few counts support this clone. CDR3 loop: CASSLSPGTGFVLNTEAFF. DNA for the CDR3: TGTGCCAGCAGTTTGAGTCCCGGGACAGGGTTTGTATTGAACACTGAAGCTTTCTTT. The chain joins TRBV27 to TRBJ1-1, with TRBD1 matching over 9 bases. Trimming at V came to 3 bases and at J to 0 bases, leaving 14 bases not matched to a gene. The germline V gene encodes CDR1 MNHEY and CDR2 SMNVEV (reference sequence). This CDR3 comprises 19 residues.

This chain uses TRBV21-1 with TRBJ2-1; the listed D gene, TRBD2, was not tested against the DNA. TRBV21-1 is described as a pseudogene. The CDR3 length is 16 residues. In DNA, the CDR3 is TGTGCCAGCAGCAAAGTGCCTAGCGGGGGGTTCTATGAGCAGTTCTTC. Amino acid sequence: CASSKVPSGGFYEQFF.

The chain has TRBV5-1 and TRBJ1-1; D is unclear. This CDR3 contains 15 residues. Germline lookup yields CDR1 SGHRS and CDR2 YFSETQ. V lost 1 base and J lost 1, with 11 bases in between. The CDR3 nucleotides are TGCGCCAGCAGCTTGAGGCCAGGTCGGAACACTGAAGCTTTCTTT. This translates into CASSLRPGRNTEAFF.

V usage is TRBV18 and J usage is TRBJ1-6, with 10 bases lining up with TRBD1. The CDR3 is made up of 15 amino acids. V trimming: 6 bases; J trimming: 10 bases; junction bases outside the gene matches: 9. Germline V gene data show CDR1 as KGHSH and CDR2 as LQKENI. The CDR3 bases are TGTGCCAGCTCTCTCTCGGGGACAGGGGACTCACCCCTCCACTTT. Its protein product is CASSLSGTGDSPLHF.

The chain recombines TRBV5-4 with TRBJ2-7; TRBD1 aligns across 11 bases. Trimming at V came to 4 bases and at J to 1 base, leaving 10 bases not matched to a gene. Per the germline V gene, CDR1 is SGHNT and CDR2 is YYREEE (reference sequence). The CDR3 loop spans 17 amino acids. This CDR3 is CASSPGQGALMSYEQYF. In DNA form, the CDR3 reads TGTGCCAGCAGCCCCGGACAGGGGGCTCTAATGTCCTACGAGCAGTACTTC. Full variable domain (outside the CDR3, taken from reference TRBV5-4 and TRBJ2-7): ETGVTQSPTHLIKTRGQQVTLRCSSQSGHNTVSWYQQALGQGPQFIFQYYREEENGRGNFPPRFSGLQFPNYSSELNVNALELDDSALYLCASSPGQGALMSYEQYFGPGTRLTVT.

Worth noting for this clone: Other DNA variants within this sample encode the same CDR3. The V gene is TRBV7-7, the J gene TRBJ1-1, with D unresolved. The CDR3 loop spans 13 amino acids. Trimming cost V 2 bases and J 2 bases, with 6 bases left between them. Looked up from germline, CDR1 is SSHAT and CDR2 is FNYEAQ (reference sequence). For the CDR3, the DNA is TGTGCCAGCAGCTTAACGGGAAACACTGAAGCTTTCTTT. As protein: CASSLTGNTEAFF. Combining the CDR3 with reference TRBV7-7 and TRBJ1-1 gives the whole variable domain GAGVSQSPRYKVTKRGQDVTLRCDPISSHATLYWYQQALGQGPEFLTYFNYEAQPDKSGLPSDRFSAERPEGSISTLTIQRTEQRDSAMYRCASSLTGNTEAFFGQGTRLTVV.

The DNA for the CDR3 is TGCAGCGTTGACAGGGTTCTGAACACTGAAGCTTTCTTT. Encoded protein: CSVDRVLNTEAFF. V gene TRBV29-1 combines with J gene TRBJ1-1; D might be TRBD1 (5 bases). The CDR3 loop spans 13 amino acids. Trimming took off 3 bases at V and 0 bases at J, with 8 bases between the two ends. Germline V lookup: CDR1 SQVTM, CDR2 ANQGSEA.

In DNA form, the CDR3 reads TGCGCCAGCAGCTTACGCGCGGGGTACGGGGAGGGCACTGAAGCTTTCTTT. The encoded protein is CASSLRAGYGEGTEAFF. J is TRBJ1-1 and V is TRBV5-1; D is unclear. CDR3 length equals 17 residues. Trimming took 2 bases from V and 4 from J, leaving 21 bases between them. Looked up from germline, CDR1 is SGHRS and CDR2 is YFSETQ.

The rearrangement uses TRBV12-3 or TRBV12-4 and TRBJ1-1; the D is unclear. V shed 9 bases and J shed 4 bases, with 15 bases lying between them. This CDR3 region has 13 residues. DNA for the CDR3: TGTGCCAGGAACGACCGGGAGCGCACTGAAGCTTTCTTT. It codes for CARNDRERTEAFF.

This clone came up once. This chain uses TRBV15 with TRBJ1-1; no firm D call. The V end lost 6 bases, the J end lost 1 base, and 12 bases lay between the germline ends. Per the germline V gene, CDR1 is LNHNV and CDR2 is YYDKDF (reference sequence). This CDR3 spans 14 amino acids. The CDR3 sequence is CATSDEVPNTEAFF. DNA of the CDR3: TGTGCCACCAGTGACGAGGTACCGAACACTGAAGCTTTCTTT.

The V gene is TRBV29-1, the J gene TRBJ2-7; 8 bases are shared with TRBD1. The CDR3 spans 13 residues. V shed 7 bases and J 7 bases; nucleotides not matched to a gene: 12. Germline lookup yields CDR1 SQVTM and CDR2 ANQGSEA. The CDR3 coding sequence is TGCAGCGCATCGACAGGGGACACAGGGGAGCAGTACTTC. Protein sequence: CSASTGDTGEQYF.

The CDR3 here is CAWTPPAGSTDTQYF. In DNA, the CDR3 is TGTGCCTGGACTCCACCAGCGGGAAGCACAGATACGCAGTATTTT. The J gene is TRBJ2-3, the V gene TRBV30; the match to TRBD2 covers 7 bases. Germline lookup yields CDR1 GTSNPN and CDR2 SVGIG (reference sequence). V shed 4 bases and J 0 bases; nucleotides not matched to a gene: 7. The CDR3 runs 15 residues.

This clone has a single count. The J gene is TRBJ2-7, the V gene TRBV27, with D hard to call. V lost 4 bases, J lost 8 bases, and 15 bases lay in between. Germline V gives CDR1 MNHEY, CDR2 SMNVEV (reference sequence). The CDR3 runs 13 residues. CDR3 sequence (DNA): TGTGCCAGCAGTTCGACCCAGGCCGCCCAGCAGTACTTC. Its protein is CASSSTQAAQQYF.

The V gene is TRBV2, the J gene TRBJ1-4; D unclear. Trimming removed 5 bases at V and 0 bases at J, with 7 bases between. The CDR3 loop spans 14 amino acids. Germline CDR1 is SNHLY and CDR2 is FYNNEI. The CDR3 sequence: CASSSITTNEKLFF. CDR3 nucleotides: TGTGCCAGCAGTTCTATCACAACTAATGAAAAACTGTTTTTT.

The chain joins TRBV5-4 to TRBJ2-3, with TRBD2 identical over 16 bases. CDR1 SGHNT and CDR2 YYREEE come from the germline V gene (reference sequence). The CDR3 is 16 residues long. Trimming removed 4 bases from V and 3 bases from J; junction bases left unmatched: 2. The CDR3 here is CASSVGLAGGTDTQYF. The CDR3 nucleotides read TGTGCCAGCAGCGTGGGACTAGCGGGGGGGACAGATACGCAGTATTTT.

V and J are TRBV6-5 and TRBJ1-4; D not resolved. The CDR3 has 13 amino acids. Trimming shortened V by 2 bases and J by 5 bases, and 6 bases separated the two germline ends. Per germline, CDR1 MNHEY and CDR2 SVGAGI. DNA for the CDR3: TGTGCCAGCAGTTACGACAAGAATGAAAAACTGTTTTTT. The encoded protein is CASSYDKNEKLFF.

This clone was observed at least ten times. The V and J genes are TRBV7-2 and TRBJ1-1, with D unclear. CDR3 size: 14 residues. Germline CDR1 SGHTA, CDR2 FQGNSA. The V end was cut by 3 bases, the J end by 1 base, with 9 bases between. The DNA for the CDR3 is TGTGCCAGCAGCTTTGGTTCTAAGAACACTGAAGCTTTCTTT. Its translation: CASSFGSKNTEAFF.

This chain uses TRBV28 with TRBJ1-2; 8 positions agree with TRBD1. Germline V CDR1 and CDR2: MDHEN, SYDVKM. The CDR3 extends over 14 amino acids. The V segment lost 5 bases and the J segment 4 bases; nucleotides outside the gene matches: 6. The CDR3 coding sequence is TGTGCCAGCAGTAGCAGGGGGCGCGTCTATGGCTACACCTTC. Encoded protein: CASSSRGRVYGYTF.

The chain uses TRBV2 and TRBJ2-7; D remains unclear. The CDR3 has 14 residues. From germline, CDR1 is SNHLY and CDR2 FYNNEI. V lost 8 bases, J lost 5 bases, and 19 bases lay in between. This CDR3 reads CASSVSHEVHEQYF. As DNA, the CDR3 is TGTGCCAGCTCAGTCTCGCATGAGGTCCACGAGCAGTACTTC.

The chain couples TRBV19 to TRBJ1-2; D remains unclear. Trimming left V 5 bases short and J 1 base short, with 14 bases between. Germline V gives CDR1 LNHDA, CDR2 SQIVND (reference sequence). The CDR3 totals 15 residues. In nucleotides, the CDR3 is TGTGCCAGTAGTTCCCCCGACAATAATAACTATGGCTACACCTTC. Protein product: CASSSPDNNNYGYTF.

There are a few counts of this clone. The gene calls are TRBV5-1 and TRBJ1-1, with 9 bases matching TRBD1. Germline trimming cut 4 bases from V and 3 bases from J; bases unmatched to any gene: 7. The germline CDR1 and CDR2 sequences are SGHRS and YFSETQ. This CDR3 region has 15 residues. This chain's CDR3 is CASSPGDRDYTEAFF. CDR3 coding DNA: TGCGCCAGCAGCCCGGGGGACAGGGACTACACTGAAGCTTTCTTT.

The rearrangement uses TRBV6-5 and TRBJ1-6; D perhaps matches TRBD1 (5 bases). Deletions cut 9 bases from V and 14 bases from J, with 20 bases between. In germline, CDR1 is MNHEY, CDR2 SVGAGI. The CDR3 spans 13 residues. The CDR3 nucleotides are TGTGCCAGTCTCCGGGAGGGGATTTGGTCCCTCCACTTT. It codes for CASLREGIWSLHF.

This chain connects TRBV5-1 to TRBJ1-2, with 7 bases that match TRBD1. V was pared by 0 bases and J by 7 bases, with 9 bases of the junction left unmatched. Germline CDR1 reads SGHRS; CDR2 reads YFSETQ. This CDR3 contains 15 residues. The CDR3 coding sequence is TGCGCCAGCAGCTTGGCCGCAGACAGGGCAAGTGGCTACACCTTC. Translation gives CASSLAADRASGYTF.

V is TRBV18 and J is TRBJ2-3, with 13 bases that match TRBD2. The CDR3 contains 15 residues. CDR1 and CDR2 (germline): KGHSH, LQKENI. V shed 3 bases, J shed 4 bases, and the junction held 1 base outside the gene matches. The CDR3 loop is CASSPTSGGSDTQYF. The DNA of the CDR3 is TGTGCCAGCTCACCGACTAGCGGGGGGTCAGATACGCAGTATTTT. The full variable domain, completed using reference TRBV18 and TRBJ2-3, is NAGVMQNPRHLVRRRGQEARLRCSPMKGHSHVYWYRQLPEEGLKFMVYLQKENIIDESGMPKERFSAEFPKEGPSILRIQQVVRGDSAAYFCASSPTSGGSDTQYFGPGTRLTVL.

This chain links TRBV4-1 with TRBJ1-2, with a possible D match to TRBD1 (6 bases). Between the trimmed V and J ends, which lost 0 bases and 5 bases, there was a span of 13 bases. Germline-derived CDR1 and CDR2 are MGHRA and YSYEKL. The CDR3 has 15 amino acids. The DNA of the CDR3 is TGCGCCAGCAGCCAAGACCCCAACAGGGATTATGGCTACACCTTC. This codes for CASSQDPNRDYGYTF.

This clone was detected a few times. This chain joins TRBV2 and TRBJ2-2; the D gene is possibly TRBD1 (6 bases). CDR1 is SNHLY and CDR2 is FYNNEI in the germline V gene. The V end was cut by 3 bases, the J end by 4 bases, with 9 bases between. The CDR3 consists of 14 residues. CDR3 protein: CASSDRGSTGELFF. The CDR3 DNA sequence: TGTGCCAGCAGTGACAGGGGTAGCACCGGGGAGCTGTTTTTT.